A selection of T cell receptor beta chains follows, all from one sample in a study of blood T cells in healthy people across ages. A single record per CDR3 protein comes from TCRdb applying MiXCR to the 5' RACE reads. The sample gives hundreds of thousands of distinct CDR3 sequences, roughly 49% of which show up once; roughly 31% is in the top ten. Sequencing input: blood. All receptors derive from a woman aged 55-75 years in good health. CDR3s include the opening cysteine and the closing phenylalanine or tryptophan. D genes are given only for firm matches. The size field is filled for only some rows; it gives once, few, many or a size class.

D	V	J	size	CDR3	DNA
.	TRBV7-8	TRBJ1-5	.	CASSPWTEFSNQPQHF	TGTGCCAGCAGCCCGTGGACAGAGTTTAGCAATCAGCCCCAGCATTTT
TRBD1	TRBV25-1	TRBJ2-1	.	CASSRDRGGQETQFF	TGTGCCAGCAGCCGGGACAGGGGAGGCCAAGAGACCCAGTTCTTC
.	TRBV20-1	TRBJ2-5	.	CSAAPSLNTIWNQGTQYF	TGCAGTGCTGCCCCGTCCTTAAATACGATTTGGAACCAAGGGACCCAGTACTTC
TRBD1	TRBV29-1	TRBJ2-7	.	CSIRYGTGDSYEQYF	TGCAGCATTCGTTACGGGACAGGCGACTCCTACGAGCAGTACTTC
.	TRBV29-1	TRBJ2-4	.	CSATASVLLAKNIQYF	TGCAGCGCAACAGCTTCGGTTCTTTTAGCCAAAAACATTCAGTACTTC
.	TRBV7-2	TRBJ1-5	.	CASSLETWQPQHF	TGTGCCAGCAGCTTAGAAACTTGGCAGCCCCAGCATTTT
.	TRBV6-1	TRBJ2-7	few	CASSEVYRLSYEQYF	TGTGCCAGCAGTGAAGTCTACCGTCTCTCCTACGAGCAGTACTTC
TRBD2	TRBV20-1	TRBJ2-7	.	CSASSFSGKSHEQYF	TGCAGTGCTTCTTCTTTTAGCGGGAAGTCCCACGAGCAGTACTTC
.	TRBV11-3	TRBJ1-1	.	CASNLEENTEAFF	TGTGCCAGCAACTTAGAGGAGAACACTGAAGCTTTCTTT
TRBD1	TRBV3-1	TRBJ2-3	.	CASSLRQGRMSTDTQYF	TGTGCCAGCAGCTTACGACAGGGTCGGATGAGCACAGATACGCAGTATTTT
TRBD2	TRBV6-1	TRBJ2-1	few	CASSDGLAGGPSKYNEQFF	TGTGCCAGCAGCGACGGACTAGCGGGAGGGCCGAGCAAATACAATGAGCAGTTCTTC
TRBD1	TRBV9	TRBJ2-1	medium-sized	CASSVRDREREQFF	TGTGCCAGCAGCGTCCGGGACAGGGAACGTGAGCAGTTCTTC